The source of this T cell receptor beta chain is a study of T-cell memory formation after mild COVID-19. Study-wide background: Largely donor-specific TCR clusters were found.

5'RACE primed at constant segments yielded TCR alpha and TCR beta cDNA libraries bearing sample barcodes and UMIs. TCRdb reprocessed the 5' RACE reads with MiXCR, giving one entry per CDR3 protein. The sample has over 150,000 distinct CDR3 sequences, around a sixth seen once. V was clipped by 4 bases and J by 6 bases, with 13 bases between them. This CDR3 comprises 14 residues. Germline CDR1 and CDR2: MGHRA and YSYEKL. J is TRBJ2-1 and V is TRBV4-1, with D tentatively TRBD2 (6 bases). The sample comprised PBMCs or a T cell subset sorted from them (not recorded which). This clonotype was obtained from a man between 18 and 29 years old who had mild COVID-19 (a few samples of this study predate the infection). Cell type and time point are not known. Here the CDR3 reads CASSPSGRGNEQFF. The CDR3, as DNA: TGCGCCAGCAGCCCAAGCGGGCGGGGCAATGAGCAGTTCTTC.